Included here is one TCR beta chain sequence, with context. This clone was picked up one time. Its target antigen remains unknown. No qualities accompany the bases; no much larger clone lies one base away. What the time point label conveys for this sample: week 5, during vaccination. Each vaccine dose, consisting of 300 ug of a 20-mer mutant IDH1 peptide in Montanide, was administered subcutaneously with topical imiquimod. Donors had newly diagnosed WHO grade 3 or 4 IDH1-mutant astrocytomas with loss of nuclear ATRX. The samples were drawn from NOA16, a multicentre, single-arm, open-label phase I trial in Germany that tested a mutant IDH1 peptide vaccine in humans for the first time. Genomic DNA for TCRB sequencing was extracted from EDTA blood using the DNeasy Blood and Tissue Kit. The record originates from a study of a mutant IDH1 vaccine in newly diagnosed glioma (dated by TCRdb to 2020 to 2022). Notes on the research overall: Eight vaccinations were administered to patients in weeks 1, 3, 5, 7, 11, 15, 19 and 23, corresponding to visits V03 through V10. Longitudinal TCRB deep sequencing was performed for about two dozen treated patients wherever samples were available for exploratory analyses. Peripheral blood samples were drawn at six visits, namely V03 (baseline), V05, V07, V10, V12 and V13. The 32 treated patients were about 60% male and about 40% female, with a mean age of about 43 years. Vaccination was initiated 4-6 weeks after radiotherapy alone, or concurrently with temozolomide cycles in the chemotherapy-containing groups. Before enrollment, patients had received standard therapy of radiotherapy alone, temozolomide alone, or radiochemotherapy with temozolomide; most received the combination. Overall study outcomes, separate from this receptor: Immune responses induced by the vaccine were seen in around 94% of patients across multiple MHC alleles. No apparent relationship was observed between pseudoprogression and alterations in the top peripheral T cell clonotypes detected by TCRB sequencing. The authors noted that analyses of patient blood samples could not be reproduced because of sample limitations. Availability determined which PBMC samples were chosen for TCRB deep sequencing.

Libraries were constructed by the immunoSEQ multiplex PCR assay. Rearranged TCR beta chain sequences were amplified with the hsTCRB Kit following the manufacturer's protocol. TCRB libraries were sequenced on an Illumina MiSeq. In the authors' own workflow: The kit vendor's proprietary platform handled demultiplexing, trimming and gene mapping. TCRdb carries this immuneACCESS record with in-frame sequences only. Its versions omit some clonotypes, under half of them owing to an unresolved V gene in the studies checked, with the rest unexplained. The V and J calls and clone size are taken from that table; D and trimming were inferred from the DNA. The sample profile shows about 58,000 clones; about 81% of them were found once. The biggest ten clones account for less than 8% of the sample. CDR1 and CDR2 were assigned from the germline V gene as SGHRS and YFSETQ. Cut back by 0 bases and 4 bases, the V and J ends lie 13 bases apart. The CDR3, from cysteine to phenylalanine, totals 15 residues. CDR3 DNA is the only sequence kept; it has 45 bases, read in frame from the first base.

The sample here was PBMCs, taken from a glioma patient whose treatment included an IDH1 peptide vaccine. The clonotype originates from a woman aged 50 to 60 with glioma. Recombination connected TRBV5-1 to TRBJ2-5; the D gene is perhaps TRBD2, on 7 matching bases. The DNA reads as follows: TGCGCCAGCAGCTTGGAGAGGGGGGGCGGAGAGACCCAGTACTTC. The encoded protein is CASSLERGGGETQYF.